This is a list of T cell receptor beta chains from one sample in a study of T cell changes during pregnancy in multiple sclerosis. TCRdb's table, derived via immunoSEQ multiplex PCR, lists solely in-frame clones and lacks some. Of just under 65,000 clones listed, about 94% were seen once; the top ten hold 2.5% to 3.5%. The sequencing used CD8+ T cells from peripheral blood mononuclear cells, collected in the second trimester of pregnancy. The receptors derive from a female donor with multiple sclerosis, enrolled in a pregnancy study. Both conserved end residues are part of each CDR3. Fields, in order: V gene, D gene, J gene, clone size, CDR3 protein, CDR3 DNA. D genes are given only for firm matches. Clone size appears in some rows only: once, few, many, or a class for an expanded clone.

V: TRBV6-1; D: TRBD1; J: TRBJ2-7; size: -; CDR3: CAGVGTGLNEQYF; DNA: TGTGCCGGGGTCGGGACAGGTTTGAACGAGCAGTACTTC
V: TRBV29-1; D: TRBD1; J: TRBJ1-1; size: -; CDR3: CSVGQGTNTEAFF; DNA: TGCAGCGTTGGACAGGGGACGAACACTGAAGCTTTCTTT
V: TRBV2; D: TRBD2; J: TRBJ2-7; size: -; CDR3: CASSVSSGRVYEQYF; DNA: TGTGCCAGCAGTGTATCGAGCGGGAGGGTCTACGAGCAGTACTTC
V: TRBV7-2; D: TRBD2; J: TRBJ2-1; size: -; CDR3: CASSLGGSWNEQFF; DNA: TGTGCCAGCAGCTTAGGCGGGAGTTGGAATGAGCAGTTCTTC
V: TRBV19; D: -; J: TRBJ1-2; size: -; CDR3: CASSQSRGYGYTF; DNA: TGTGCCAGTAGCCAGTCGAGAGGCTATGGCTACACCTTC
V: TRBV28; D: -; J: TRBJ2-5; size: -; CDR3: CASSLGETQYF; DNA: TGTGCCAGCAGTTTGGGCGAGACCCAGTACTTC
V: TRBV6-5; D: TRBD1; J: TRBJ1-1; size: -; CDR3: CASSSGQYTEAFF; DNA: TGTGCCAGCAGTTCGGGACAGTACACTGAAGCTTTCTTT
V: TRBV19; D: -; J: TRBJ1-1; size: -; CDR3: CATQGNTEAFF; DNA: TGTGCCACACAGGGGAACACTGAAGCTTTCTTT
V: TRBV7-8; D: -; J: TRBJ2-7; size: -; CDR3: CATSGLALYEQYF; DNA: TGTGCCACATCGGGGCTAGCGCTTTACGAGCAGTACTTC
V: TRBV9; D: -; J: TRBJ2-7; size: -; CDR3: CASSPKPAVFSYEQYF; DNA: TGTGCCAGCAGCCCCAAACCCGCAGTTTTCTCCTACGAGCAGTACTTC
V: TRBV13; D: -; J: TRBJ2-7; size: -; CDR3: CASSSNYEQYF; DNA: TGTGCCAGCAGCTCAAACTACGAGCAGTACTTC
V: TRBV27; D: TRBD1; J: TRBJ1-2; size: -; CDR3: CASSTGAQGYTF; DNA: TGTGCCAGCAGTACAGGGGCCCAGGGCTACACCTTC
V: TRBV19; D: -; J: TRBJ1-1; size: few; CDR3: CASSQGNTEAFF; DNA: TGTGCCAGTAGCCAGGGGAACACTGAAGCTTTCTTT
V: TRBV4-2; D: -; J: TRBJ2-1; size: -; CDR3: CASSQVQIGGISYNEQFF; DNA: TGTGCCAGCAGCCAAGTCCAAATCGGAGGGATCTCCTACAATGAGCAGTTCTTC
V: TRBV13; D: -; J: TRBJ1-3; size: -; CDR3: CASSRTALTGNTIYF; DNA: TGTGCCAGCAGCCGGACAGCCCTGACGGGAAACACCATATATTTT
V: TRBV29-1; D: TRBD2; J: TRBJ2-3; size: -; CDR3: CSVEPSGDLGTQYF; DNA: TGCAGCGTTGAACCTAGCGGGGATCTTGGTACGCAGTATTTT
V: TRBV13; D: TRBD2; J: TRBJ2-3; size: once; CDR3: CASSFSTSGRGLGTDTQYF; DNA: TGTGCCAGCAGCTTTTCGACTAGCGGGAGAGGTCTAGGCACAGATACGCAGTATTTT
V: TRBV27; D: -; J: TRBJ1-1; size: once; CDR3: CASSYSGATEAFF; DNA: TGTGCCAGCAGTTACTCAGGGGCCACTGAAGCTTTCTTT
V: TRBV19; D: TRBD2; J: TRBJ2-1; size: -; CDR3: CASSIETGLANEQFF; DNA: TGTGCCAGTAGTATAGAAACGGGACTAGCTAATGAGCAGTTCTTC
V: TRBV28; D: TRBD2; J: TRBJ2-1; size: -; CDR3: CASRRTSGAYNEQFF; DNA: TGTGCCAGCAGACGGACTAGCGGGGCCTACAATGAGCAGTTCTTC
V: TRBV7-6; D: -; J: TRBJ2-2; size: once; CDR3: CASSSSEIGELFF; DNA: TGTGCCAGCAGCTCCTCGGAGATCGGGGAGCTGTTTTTT
V: TRBV19; D: TRBD2; J: TRBJ2-7; size: -; CDR3: CASSIDHRRGSYEQYF; DNA: TGTGCCAGTAGTATAGATCATCGGCGGGGGTCCTACGAGCAGTACTTC
V: TRBV5-1; D: TRBD2; J: TRBJ2-3; size: -; CDR3: CASSISGRQDTQYF; DNA: TGCGCCAGCAGTATTAGCGGGAGGCAAGATACGCAGTATTTT
V: TRBV29-1; D: TRBD1; J: TRBJ2-4; size: once; CDR3: CSVEDATGLVAIQYF; DNA: TGCAGCGTTGAGGATGCGACAGGGCTTGTCGCCATTCAGTACTTC
V: TRBV28; D: -; J: TRBJ1-1; size: -; CDR3: CAALGAGTRHTEAFF; DNA: TGTGCCGCCCTTGGTGCAGGTACCCGACACACTGAAGCTTTCTTT
V: TRBV5-4; D: -; J: TRBJ2-5; size: -; CDR3: CASSLGPGEQETQYF; DNA: TGTGCCAGCAGCTTGGGGCCGGGAGAGCAAGAGACCCAGTACTTC
V: TRBV7-9; D: -; J: TRBJ2-7; size: -; CDR3: CASSLAGSEQYF; DNA: TGTGCCAGCAGCTTAGCGGGGAGCGAGCAGTACTTC
V: TRBV15; D: -; J: TRBJ2-7; size: -; CDR3: CATSSASGNGLHEQYF; DNA: TGTGCCACCAGCAGCGCCTCGGGTAACGGTCTTCACGAGCAGTACTTC
V: TRBV28; D: -; J: TRBJ1-5; size: once; CDR3: CASSLPSGGAGNQPQHF; DNA: TGTGCCAGCAGTCTCCCCTCGGGGGGCGCGGGCAATCAGCCCCAGCATTTT
V: TRBV27; D: TRBD1; J: TRBJ2-7; size: -; CDR3: CASSLRTGGFYEQYF; DNA: TGTGCCAGCAGTTTACGGACAGGGGGCTTCTACGAGCAGTACTTC
V: TRBV5-4; D: -; J: TRBJ1-2; size: once; CDR3: CASSPTGVYGYTF; DNA: TGTGCCAGCAGCCCGACAGGAGTCTATGGCTACACCTTC
V: TRBV10-1; D: -; J: TRBJ2-7; size: -; CDR3: CASSESVFGMSEQYF; DNA: TGCGCCAGCAGTGAATCGGTTTTCGGGATGTCGGAGCAGTACTTC
V: TRBV10-2; D: -; J: TRBJ2-5; size: once; CDR3: CASSESAGTQYF; DNA: TGCGCCAGCAGTGAGTCTGCGGGGACCCAGTACTTC
V: TRBV18; D: TRBD1; J: TRBJ2-7; size: -; CDR3: CASSPQTDRDYEQYF; DNA: TGTGCCAGCTCACCCCAGACGGACAGGGACTACGAGCAGTACTTC
V: TRBV27; D: TRBD1; J: TRBJ2-1; size: -; CDR3: CASKGQESYNEQFF; DNA: TGTGCCAGCAAGGGACAGGAGAGCTACAATGAGCAGTTCTTC
V: TRBV9; D: TRBD2; J: TRBJ2-7; size: -; CDR3: CASSAVGAGALYEQYF; DNA: TGTGCCAGCAGCGCCGTCGGGGCGGGAGCCCTCTACGAGCAGTACTTC
V: TRBV5-6; D: TRBD1; J: TRBJ1-1; size: -; CDR3: CASSLGGRTEAFF; DNA: TGTGCCAGCAGCTTAGGGGGCCGCACTGAAGCTTTCTTT
V: TRBV4-1; D: TRBD1; J: TRBJ1-6; size: -; CDR3: CASSQAQGNSPLHF; DNA: TGCGCCAGCAGCCAAGCACAGGGGAATTCACCCCTCCACTTT
V: TRBV29-1; D: -; J: TRBJ2-7; size: -; CDR3: CSVEVFEGLNYEQYF; DNA: TGCAGCGTTGAGGTCTTCGAGGGCTTGAACTACGAGCAGTACTTC
V: TRBV5-8; D: -; J: TRBJ1-4; size: -; CDR3: CASSLGQPGNEKLFF; DNA: TGTGCCAGCAGCTTGGGGCAGCCAGGAAATGAAAAACTGTTTTTT
V: TRBV4-2; D: -; J: TRBJ2-3; size: -; CDR3: CASSQGVRETDTQYF; DNA: TGTGCCAGCAGCCAAGGAGTCCGAGAAACAGATACGCAGTATTTT
V: TRBV7-9; D: TRBD1; J: TRBJ2-1; size: -; CDR3: CASSFDRANEQFF; DNA: TGTGCCAGCAGCTTTGACAGGGCGAATGAGCAGTTCTTC
V: TRBV7-7; D: TRBD2; J: TRBJ2-1; size: -; CDR3: CASSLAHLGGNEQFF; DNA: TGTGCCAGCAGCTTAGCCCATCTCGGGGGGAATGAGCAGTTCTTC
V: TRBV28; D: -; J: TRBJ1-1; size: -; CDR3: CASSRDTGVTEAFF; DNA: TGTGCCAGCAGCCGGGACACTGGCGTCACTGAAGCTTTCTTT
V: TRBV6-5; D: TRBD2; J: TRBJ2-2; size: -; CDR3: CASSYHLAGPTGELFF; DNA: TGTGCCAGCAGTTACCACCTAGCGGGACCCACCGGGGAGCTGTTTTTT
V: TRBV28; D: -; J: TRBJ2-1; size: once; CDR3: CASSPGNEQFF; DNA: TGTGCCAGCAGTCCAGGCAATGAGCAGTTCTTC
V: TRBV4-2; D: -; J: TRBJ1-2; size: -; CDR3: CASSLRQDYGYTF; DNA: TGTGCCAGCAGCCTTCGACAGGACTATGGCTACACCTTC
V: TRBV7-2; D: TRBD2; J: TRBJ2-3; size: once; CDR3: CASSLLPWREGMGDTQYF; DNA: TGTGCCAGCAGCTTATTACCCTGGCGGGAGGGAATGGGAGATACGCAGTATTTT
V: TRBV10-1; D: -; J: TRBJ2-1; size: -; CDR3: CATTREVAFNEQFF; DNA: TGCGCCACCACGAGGGAGGTAGCTTTTAATGAGCAGTTCTTC
V: TRBV4-3; D: -; J: TRBJ1-1; size: few; CDR3: CASSQVIQGISEAFF; DNA: TGCGCCAGCAGCCAAGTCATACAGGGTATCTCTGAAGCTTTCTTT
V: TRBV28; D: TRBD1; J: TRBJ2-7; size: once; CDR3: CASSRDRVYEQYF; DNA: TGTGCCAGCAGCCGGGACAGGGTGTACGAGCAGTACTTC
V: TRBV2; D: TRBD1; J: TRBJ2-7; size: -; CDR3: CASSEAGQGVNEQYF; DNA: TGTGCCAGCAGTGAAGCCGGACAGGGGGTAAACGAGCAGTACTTC